This entry concerns a single TCR beta chain. The data originate from a study of blood T cell repertoires in COVID-19. CDR3 size: 19 residues. The V and J ends lost 5 bases and 4 bases, in that order; junction bases with no gene match: 18. Germline V CDR1 and CDR2: MNHEY, SMNVEV (reference sequence). The method was immunoSEQ multiplex PCR; TCRdb's version includes in-frame clones alone and lacks a portion of them. The sample has 200,000 to 250,000 clones, 70% to 85% seen once; the top ten hold roughly 4%. The sequence was collected from a woman aged 40 to 55 with active or convalescent COVID-19. The sequencing input was peripheral blood. This sequence joins TRBV27 and TRBJ2-1; TRBD2 matches 9 bases. CDR3 residues: CASSPLGGVAGALYNEQFF. The CDR3 DNA sequence: TGTGCCAGCAGTCCGCTTGGGGGGGTAGCGGGGGCTCTTTACAATGAGCAGTTCTTC.